Below are 17 T cell receptor beta chains sequenced from a single sample in a study of blood T cells in healthy people across ages. For the second PCR, which ran for about 6 to 11 cycles, a sample-barcoded 5' primer and a J-beta primer mix were used. Using its own MiXCR run on the 5' RACE reads, TCRdb lists one record per CDR3 protein. The repertoire holds over a million distinct CDR3 sequences, with roughly 45% as singletons. The sample consisted of blood. These receptors were obtained from a woman aged 18 to 35 in good health.

The gene calls are TRBV6-1 and TRBJ1-2, with D possibly matching TRBD1 (5 bases). CDR1 is MNHNS and CDR2 is SASEGT in the germline V gene. The CDR3 extends over 14 amino acids. With 5 bases removed from V and 6 bases from J, the gap between germline ends came to 16 bases. CDR3 amino acids: CASSIRQRGDGYTF. CDR3 nucleotides: TGTGCCAGCAGTATTCGACAGCGAGGGGATGGCTACACCTTC.

The chain has TRBV6-5 and TRBJ1-2, with a weak D call TRBD1 (6 bases). Germline loops: CDR1 MNHEY, CDR2 SVGAGI. V was trimmed by 0 bases and J by 6 bases, leaving 20 bases between them. This CDR3 is built from 17 residues. The CDR3 region is CASSYSTPGTSMNGYTF. CDR3 nucleotide sequence: TGTGCCAGCAGTTACTCGACACCCGGGACAAGTATGAATGGCTACACCTTC.

This clonotype was counted a few times. This sequence joins TRBV7-9 and TRBJ1-1; D is uncertain. The length of the CDR3 is 12 residues. Per the germline V gene, CDR1 is SEHNR and CDR2 is FQNEAQ (reference sequence). The V end was cut by 2 bases, the J end by 3 bases, with 4 bases between. CDR3 protein: CASSLIYTEAFF. The CDR3, as DNA: TGTGCCAGCAGCTTAATCTACACTGAAGCTTTCTTT.

This clonotype was detected a few times. The chain joins TRBV29-1 to TRBJ1-2; D not resolved. CDR3 length: 13 amino acids. Trimming shortened V by 1 base and J by 0 bases, and 6 bases separated the two germline ends. Germline V gene sequence: CDR1 SQVTM, CDR2 ANQGSEA. Here the CDR3 reads CSVEGESNYGYTF. The CDR3 region has the DNA TGCAGCGTTGAAGGGGAATCTAACTATGGCTACACCTTC.

The rearrangement joins TRBV27 to TRBJ1-2; the match to TRBD1 covers 7 bases. With V trimmed by 0 bases and J by 4 bases, 5 bases remained unmatched. The V gene's germline CDR1 is MNHEY and CDR2 SMNVEV (reference sequence). The CDR3 extends over 15 amino acids. The CDR3 sequence is CASSLSPGQSYGYTF. Written as DNA, the CDR3 is TGTGCCAGCAGTTTATCCCCGGGACAGTCCTATGGCTACACCTTC.

This clonotype was recorded a few times. The gene calls are TRBV5-1 and TRBJ2-5, with TRBD1 identical over 9 bases. This CDR3 has 16 residues. Germline CDR1 and CDR2: SGHRS and YFSETQ. J was trimmed by 2 bases and V by 3 bases; bases with no gene match: 8. The DNA of the CDR3 is TGCGCCAGCAGCTCGACAGGGGGGAATAAACAAGAGACCCAGTACTTC. Translation: CASSSTGGNKQETQYF.

In nucleotides, the CDR3 is TGTGCCAGCACCCAGGGGGCCAATGAGCAGTTCTTC. Translation gives CASTQGANEQFF. The chain is built from TRBV12-3 or TRBV12-4 and TRBJ2-1; TRBD1 matches 8 bases. The CDR3 contains 12 residues. Trimming cost V 7 bases and J 6 bases; bases outside gene matches: 2.

The chain employs TRBV7-2 and TRBJ2-6, with a possible D match to TRBD2 (5 bases). This CDR3 region has 16 residues. Germline lookup yields CDR1 SGHTA and CDR2 FQGNSA. Deletions cut 3 bases from V and 3 bases from J, with 12 bases between. For the CDR3, the DNA is TGTGCCAGCAGCTTGCGGGCGACGGTTGGGGCCAACGTCCTGACTTTC. Its protein product is CASSLRATVGANVLTF.

This clonotype has more than one count but fewer than ten. The chain combines TRBV10-3 with TRBJ2-3; 7 bases are shared with TRBD1. Germline CDR1 is ENHRY and CDR2 is SYGVKD. This CDR3 spans 13 amino acids. V lost 7 bases to trimming and J lost 6 bases; unmatched junction nucleotides: 7. The CDR3, as DNA: TGTGCCATCACGAGGGGGCCGGGGGATACGCAGTATTTT. This translates into CAITRGPGDTQYF.

The chain has TRBV16 and TRBJ2-7, with D perhaps being TRBD1 or TRBD2 (7 bases each). There are 14 residues in the CDR3. V was trimmed by 2 bases and J by 4 bases, leaving 12 bases between them. The germline gives CDR1 KGHSY, CDR2 FQNENV. CDR3 in amino acids: CASSQQGGLYEQYF. The CDR3, as DNA: TGTGCCAGCAGCCAACAGGGGGGGTTATACGAGCAGTACTTC.

Only one count was recorded for this clonotype. The chain is built from TRBV14 and TRBJ2-5; D call uncertain. Trimming took off 1 base at V and 11 bases at J, with 17 bases between the two ends. Germline assignment: CDR1 SGHDN and CDR2 FVKESK. This CDR3 has 14 amino acids. CDR3: CASSQVSRFNEQYF. CDR3 bases: TGTGCCAGCAGCCAAGTTTCCAGATTCAATGAGCAGTACTTC.

V and J are TRBV15 and TRBJ2-2; weak D call: TRBD2 (6 bases). Trimming took 5 bases from V and 2 from J, leaving 12 bases between them. CDR1 and CDR2 (germline): LNHNV, YYDKDF (reference sequence). CDR3 length: 15 residues. CDR3 amino acids: CATSPGTYNTGELFF. CDR3 nucleotides: TGTGCCACCAGCCCCGGGACTTATAACACCGGGGAGCTGTTTTTT.

This clonotype was seen once. An end of the junction does not agree with germline; a read error may underlie this. CDR3 loop: CATRTGLVATGTQYF. The DNA of the CDR3 is TGTGCCACCAGAACTGGACTAGTTGCCACAGGTACGCAGTATTTT. The chain couples TRBV10-3 to TRBJ2-3, with 7 bases identical to TRBD2. The germline CDR1 and CDR2 sequences are ENHRY and SYGVKD. The CDR3 totals 15 residues.

The chain joins TRBV11-2 to TRBJ2-5, with TRBD1 as a possible D gene (5 bases). Looked up from germline, CDR1 is SGHAT and CDR2 is FQNNGV. The length of the CDR3 is 18 residues. V was shortened by 1 base and J by 0 bases, with 18 bases between the two germline ends. CDR3 loop: CASSLGDDTAGYQETQYF. CDR3 nucleotides: TGTGCCAGCAGCTTAGGTGACGATACGGCAGGGTACCAAGAGACCCAGTACTTC.

The chain has TRBV6-2 or TRBV6-3 and TRBJ2-1; no reliable D call. This CDR3 has 15 amino acids. V lost 2 bases and J lost 6, with 14 bases in between. CDR1 and CDR2 (germline): MNHEY, SVGEGT. The DNA for the CDR3 is TGTGCCAGCAGTTACCAAGGGATCCCGCTCAATGAGCAGTTCTTC. Encoded protein: CASSYQGIPLNEQFF.

A remark on this clonotype: The junction and the germline gene differ at one end; a read error may be behind it. The rearrangement uses TRBV7-2 and TRBJ2-1; 9 bases fit TRBD2. Germline CDR1 is SGHTA and CDR2 is FQGNSA. The CDR3 contains 15 residues. Written as DNA, the CDR3 is TGTGCCAGCATTAGCGGGGGAAGCTCCTACAAGGAGCAGTTCTTC. Translating it yields CASISGGSSYKEQFF.

There are a few counts of this clonotype. The V call is TRBV5-1, the J call TRBJ2-1; TRBD2 matches 8 bases. The CDR3 is 17 residues long. Germline V gene lookup returns CDR1 SGHRS and CDR2 YFSETQ. V dropped 4 bases and J dropped 10; count of bases not matched to a gene: 19. The CDR3 is CASSLGTGGAGVWEQFF. CDR3 in DNA: TGCGCCAGCAGCCTAGGTACGGGAGGAGCGGGAGTATGGGAGCAGTTCTTC.